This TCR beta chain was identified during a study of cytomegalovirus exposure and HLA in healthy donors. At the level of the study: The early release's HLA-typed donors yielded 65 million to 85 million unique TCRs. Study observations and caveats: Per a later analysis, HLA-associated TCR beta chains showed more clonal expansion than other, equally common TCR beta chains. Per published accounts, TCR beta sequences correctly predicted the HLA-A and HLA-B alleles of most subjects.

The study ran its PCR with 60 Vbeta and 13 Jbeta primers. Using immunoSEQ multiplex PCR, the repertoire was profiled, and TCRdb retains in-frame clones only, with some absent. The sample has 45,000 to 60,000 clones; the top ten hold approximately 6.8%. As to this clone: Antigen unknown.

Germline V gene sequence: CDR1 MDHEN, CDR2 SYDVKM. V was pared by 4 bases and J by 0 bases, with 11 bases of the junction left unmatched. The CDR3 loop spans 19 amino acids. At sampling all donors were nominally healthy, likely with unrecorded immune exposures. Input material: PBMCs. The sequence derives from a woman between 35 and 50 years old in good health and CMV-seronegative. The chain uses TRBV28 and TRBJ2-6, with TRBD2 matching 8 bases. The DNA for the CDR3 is TGTGCCAGCAGTTCCCCGCGGATAGCGGGATACTCTGGGGCCAACGTCCTGACTTTC. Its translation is CASSSPRIAGYSGANVLTF.